The 22 T cell receptor beta chains below were found in one sample sequenced in a study of blood T cell repertoires in COVID-19. Assay used: immunoSEQ multiplex PCR; TCRdb lists only in-frame clones, some missing. The repertoire holds approximately 260,000 clones, with approximately 88% as singletons. Sequencing was performed on peripheral blood. All receptors come from a woman between 65 and 79 years old with COVID-19, enrolled during active disease.

This chain joins TRBV7-9 and TRBJ2-1; 10 positions agree with TRBD2. Trimming at V came to 3 bases and at J to 9 bases, leaving 11 bases not matched to a gene. The V gene's germline CDR1 is SEHNR and CDR2 FQNEAQ (reference sequence). CDR3 length: 16 amino acids. CDR3 loop: CASSLLTSSGSGEQFF. The CDR3 DNA is TGTGCCAGCAGCTTGCTCACCTCTAGCGGGAGTGGTGAGCAGTTCTTC. Variable domain in full (rest from reference TRBV7-9 and TRBJ2-1): DTGVSQNPRHKITKRGQNVTFRCDPISEHNRLYWYRQTLGQGPEFLTYFQNEAQLEKSRLLSDRFSAERPKGSFSTLEIQRTEQGDSAMYLCASSLLTSSGSGEQFFGPGTRLTVL.

The gene calls are TRBV2 and TRBJ2-1, with D possibly TRBD2 on 6 matching bases. Germline V gene lookup returns CDR1 SNHLY and CDR2 FYNNEI. This CDR3 spans 14 amino acids. V lost 10 bases, J lost 0 bases, and 13 bases lay in between. The CDR3 sequence: CATGGKSSYNEQFF. The CDR3 DNA reads TGTGCCACCGGCGGGAAGAGCTCCTACAATGAGCAGTTCTTC.

The V call is TRBV7-3, the J call TRBJ1-1; 8 bases match TRBD1. Trimming removed 2 bases from V and 3 bases from J; junction bases left unmatched: 2. This CDR3 contains 14 residues. CDR1 and CDR2 from the germline V gene are SGHTA and FQGTGA. The CDR3 protein is CASSLGQGDTEAFF. The CDR3 region has the DNA TGTGCCAGCAGCTTAGGACAGGGAGACACTGAAGCTTTCTTT.

The chain employs TRBV19 and TRBJ2-7; D might be TRBD2 (6 bases). Per the germline V gene, CDR1 is LNHDA and CDR2 is SQIVND (reference sequence). The CDR3 length is 18 residues. The V end was cut by 1 base, the J end by 0 bases, with 19 bases between. Here the CDR3 DNA reads TGTGCCAGTAGTATAGCCGGGGGAACCGGGACCAGCTCCTACGAGCAGTACTTC. Translating it yields CASSIAGGTGTSSYEQYF.

The chain has TRBV19 and TRBJ2-5; TRBD1 agrees at 12 bases. After removal of 3 bases from V and 5 bases from J, the junction contained 7 bases not matched to a gene. The CDR3 covers 16 residues. CDR1 LNHDA and CDR2 SQIVND come from the germline V gene (reference sequence). CDR3 nucleotide sequence: TGTGCCAGTAGTATCCCCGGGACAGGGGGCCGGGAGACCCAGTACTTC. It is translated as CASSIPGTGGRETQYF.

This clone has a handful of counts. The CDR3 protein is CASRYTGGAPLEAFF. The CDR3 DNA reads as TGTGCCAGCCGATATACAGGGGGCGCCCCCCTTGAAGCTTTCTTT. This rearrangement joins TRBV6-5 to TRBJ1-1; TRBD1 aligns across 9 bases. Germline V gene lookup returns CDR1 MNHEY and CDR2 SVGAGI. The CDR3 loop spans 15 amino acids. Losses at the gene ends were 8 bases for V and 7 bases for J; bases not matched to a gene: 14.

This chain connects TRBV9 to TRBJ2-1, with TRBD2 matching over 8 bases. From germline, CDR1 is SGDLS and CDR2 YYNGEE. The junction had 1 base not matched to a gene; V was cut back by 0 bases and J by 2 bases. CDR3 size: 15 residues. CDR3: CASSVDGRAYNEQFF. Written as DNA, the CDR3 is TGTGCCAGCAGCGTAGACGGGAGGGCCTACAATGAGCAGTTCTTC.

The genes are TRBV5-1 and TRBJ1-1; D gene uncertain. Germline lookup yields CDR1 SGHRS and CDR2 YFSETQ. The ends were cut back, 1 base at V and 5 bases at J, with 6 bases in the middle. The CDR3 has 12 residues. The chain's CDR3 is CASSLPGTEAFF. Written as DNA, the CDR3 is TGCGCCAGCAGCTTGCCGGGGACTGAAGCTTTCTTT.

This clone came up a few times. The CDR3 DNA reads TGTGCCAGCAGCTTATTTCAGGGTTCTGGAAACACCATATATTTT. Translating it yields CASSLFQGSGNTIYF. The chain has TRBV7-9 and TRBJ1-3, with D perhaps matching TRBD1 (5 bases). There are 15 residues in the CDR3. Germline values: CDR1 SEHNR, CDR2 FQNEAQ (reference sequence). V was trimmed by 2 bases and J by 1 base, leaving 9 bases between them.

J is TRBJ2-3 and V is TRBV19; D gene ambiguous. V was clipped by 3 bases and J by 2 bases, with 6 bases between them. CDR1 and CDR2 from the germline V gene are LNHDA and SQIVND (reference sequence). There are 13 residues in the CDR3. CDR3 residues: CASSISITDTQYF. As DNA, the CDR3 is TGTGCCAGTAGTATTTCTATCACAGATACGCAGTATTTT.

The chain joins TRBV6-2 or TRBV6-3 to TRBJ2-3; 7 positions agree with TRBD2. With 6 bases clipped from V and 1 base from J, the junction kept 13 bases outside the gene matches. CDR3 size: 17 residues. Germline CDR1 reads MNHEY; CDR2 reads SVGEGT. This chain's CDR3 is CASSSPWSSGRTDTQYF. For the CDR3, the DNA is TGTGCCAGCAGCTCCCCATGGAGTAGCGGGCGCACAGATACGCAGTATTTT.

The CDR3 is CASSPLRSFDEQYF. Written as DNA, the CDR3 is TGTGCCAGCTCACCACTGCGGAGCTTCGACGAGCAGTACTTC. This chain joins TRBV18 and TRBJ2-7; unclear D gene. This CDR3 spans 14 amino acids. Germline V gene lookup returns CDR1 KGHSH and CDR2 LQKENI. Between the trimmed V and J ends, which lost 1 base and 5 bases, there was a span of 12 bases.

The rearrangement joins TRBV6-6 to TRBJ2-7; weak D call: TRBD2 (5 bases). This CDR3 contains 11 residues. Germline V lookup: CDR1 MNHNY, CDR2 SVGAGI (reference sequence). V was cut by 7 bases and J by 4 bases, with 8 bases left in between. Here the CDR3 DNA reads TGTGCCAGCATGGGAGTATACGAGCAGTACTTC. This translates into CASMGVYEQYF.

This chain joins TRBV10-3 and TRBJ1-1; D is undetermined. The CDR3 length is 16 residues. Trimming cost V 0 bases and J 0 bases, with 11 bases left between them. CDR1 and CDR2 (germline): ENHRY, SYGVKD. The CDR3 sequence is CAISESTGSMNTEAFF. CDR3 DNA: TGTGCCATCAGTGAGTCGACGGGGAGCATGAACACTGAAGCTTTCTTT.

The chain carries TRBV15 and TRBJ2-1, with a tentative D call TRBD2 (5 bases). There are 16 residues in the CDR3. CDR1 and CDR2 from the germline V gene are LNHNV and YYDKDF (reference sequence). Trimming stripped 2 bases from V and 3 bases from J, with 14 bases between. In nucleotides, the CDR3 is TGTGCCACCAGCAGATGGGGAGACCAATTCTACAATGAGCAGTTCTTC. Translating it yields CATSRWGDQFYNEQFF.

The J gene is TRBJ2-5, the V gene TRBV7-2, with D perhaps matching TRBD2 (7 bases). V was trimmed by 5 bases and J by 5 bases, leaving 18 bases between them. CDR1 and CDR2 from the germline V gene are SGHTA and FQGNSA. The CDR3 is 15 residues long. The CDR3 spells CASSRGLKGGETQYF. The CDR3 region has the DNA TGTGCCAGCAGCCGGGGACTTAAGGGGGGGGAGACCCAGTACTTC.

The rearrangement links TRBV27 to TRBJ2-7, with 9 bases lining up with TRBD1. CDR1 is MNHEY, CDR2 SMNVEV, per germline (reference sequence). CDR3 length: 18 residues. V shed 4 bases and J 0 bases; nucleotides not matched to a gene: 13. Here the CDR3 reads CASSSILQGQGLSYEQYF. The CDR3 DNA follows: TGTGCCAGCAGTTCCATACTACAGGGACAGGGTCTCTCCTACGAGCAGTACTTC.

The V call is TRBV2, the J call TRBJ1-1; a possible D gene is TRBD1 (5 bases). V lost 5 bases and J 2 bases, leaving 12 bases between the germline ends. Per germline, CDR1 SNHLY and CDR2 FYNNEI. The CDR3 is 14 residues long. CDR3 amino acids: CASSSQGPNTEAFF. The CDR3 DNA reads as TGTGCCAGCAGTTCTCAGGGTCCTAACACTGAAGCTTTCTTT.

This chain connects TRBV6-4 to TRBJ2-7; possibly TRBD1 for D (6 bases). Looked up from germline, CDR1 is MRHNA and CDR2 is SNTAGT. The CDR3 spans 14 residues. Deletions cut 7 bases from V and 0 bases from J, with 13 bases between. CDR3 amino acids: CASKPTTGSYEQYF. The DNA of the CDR3 is TGTGCCAGCAAACCTACGACAGGCTCCTACGAGCAGTACTTC.

The CDR3 DNA follows: TGTGCTGCCGGTGGGAGAAATCAGCCCCAGCATTTT. Its translation: CAAGGRNQPQHF. The chain couples TRBV6-5 to TRBJ1-5; D ambiguous. The CDR3 is 12 amino acids. Germline CDR1 MNHEY, CDR2 SVGAGI.

The chain has TRBV7-9 and TRBJ1-1; a possible D gene is TRBD1 (5 bases). CDR1 is SEHNR and CDR2 is FQNEAQ in the germline V gene (reference sequence). Trimming took 2 bases from V and 4 from J, leaving 11 bases between them. This CDR3 has 14 amino acids. CDR3: CASSLFGGSTEAFF. The CDR3 DNA follows: TGTGCCAGCAGCTTATTTGGGGGGAGCACTGAAGCTTTCTTT.

This clone showed up just once. The chain links TRBV6-1 to TRBJ2-3; 7 nucleotides match TRBD2. Germline lookup yields CDR1 MNHNS and CDR2 SASEGT. The V gene end was trimmed by 2 bases and the J gene end by 0 bases; junction bases not matched to a gene: 5. This CDR3 comprises 16 residues. DNA of the CDR3: TGTGCCAGCAGTGAATCAGGCGGGAGAAGCACAGATACGCAGTATTTT. Translating it yields CASSESGGRSTDTQYF.